This TCR beta chain was sequenced for a study of blood T cell repertoires in COVID-19. About the study: Sites across the United States, Italy and Spain contributed samples from acute and convalescent COVID-19.

Libraries were prepared by immunoSEQ multiplex PCR; TCRdb keeps only in-frame clonotypes and omits some of them. The repertoire holds 450,000 or so clones, with around 89% as singletons. The length of the CDR3 is 13 residues. Trimming took off 6 bases at V and 5 bases at J, with 13 bases between the two ends. CDR1 and CDR2 from the germline V gene are MNHEY and SVGAGI. This chain joins TRBV6-5 and TRBJ2-5; possibly TRBD2 for D (5 bases). The clonotype comes from a woman aged 35 to 49 with COVID-19, enrolled during active disease. Material for sequencing was peripheral blood. CDR3: CASREASSETQYF. CDR3 DNA: TGTGCCAGCAGGGAGGCTAGCTCTGAGACCCAGTACTTC.